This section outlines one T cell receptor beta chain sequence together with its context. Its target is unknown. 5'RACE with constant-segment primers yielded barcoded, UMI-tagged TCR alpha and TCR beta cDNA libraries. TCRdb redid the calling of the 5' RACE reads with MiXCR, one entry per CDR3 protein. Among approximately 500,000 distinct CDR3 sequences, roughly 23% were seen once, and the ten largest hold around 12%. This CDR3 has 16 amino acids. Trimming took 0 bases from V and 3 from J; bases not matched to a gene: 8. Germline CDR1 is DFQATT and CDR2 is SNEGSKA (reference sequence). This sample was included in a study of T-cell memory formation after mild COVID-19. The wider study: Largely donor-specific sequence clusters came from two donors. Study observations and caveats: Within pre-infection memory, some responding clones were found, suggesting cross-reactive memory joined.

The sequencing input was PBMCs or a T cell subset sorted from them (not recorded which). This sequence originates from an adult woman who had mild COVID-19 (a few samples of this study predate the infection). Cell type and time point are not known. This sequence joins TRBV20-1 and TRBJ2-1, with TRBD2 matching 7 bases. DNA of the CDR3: TGCAGTGCTAGAGATGGAGCGGGAATACTCTACAATGAGCAGTTCTTC. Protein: CSARDGAGILYNEQFF.